The entry that follows covers one T cell receptor beta chain sequence. This sample stems from a study of blood T cell repertoires in COVID-19. Overall study: Acute and convalescent COVID-19 specimens originated in the United States, Italy and Spain.

In the authors' workflow: Nucleated cell number was recorded as an estimate derived from reference gene primer amplification. The assay was immunoSEQ multiplex PCR, and TCRdb's table has in-frame clones only and misses some. From that table come the V and J calls and clone size; the DNA was used to work out D and trimming. The sample yields over 100,000 clones, 80% seen once. CDR1 SNHLY and CDR2 FYNNEI come from the germline V gene. This CDR3 contains 16 residues. Trimming pared 2 bases from V and 4 bases from J, leaving 15 bases between. The chain recombines TRBV2 with TRBJ2-1, with D possibly being TRBD2 (6 bases). The TCR sequence derives from a man aged 55-75 years with active or convalescent COVID-19. Sequencing was carried out using peripheral blood. The CDR3 nucleotides are TGTGCCAGCAGTGAAACTAGCCCCGATTTATACAATGAGCAGTTCTTC. This sequence encodes CASSETSPDLYNEQFF.